This note documents a single T cell receptor beta chain sequence. Its antigen is unknown. This specimen belongs to a study of Ad26.COV2.S vaccination and SARS-CoV-2 variants. Study-level results: There was reportedly substantial breadth in spike-specific CD8+ and CD4+ T cell responses after vaccination.

The V end lost 2 bases, the J end lost 8 bases, and 6 bases lay between the germline ends. There are 11 residues in the CDR3. Per the germline V gene, CDR1 is KGHSH and CDR2 is LQKENI. Sequenced by immunoSEQ multiplex PCR; TCRdb stores in-frame clones only, minus some. The sample has approximately 90,000 clones; more than 70% are singletons. The input for sequencing was peripheral blood, taken after recovery from COVID-19. This TCR derives from a human donor who had recovered from COVID-19. The V call is TRBV18, the J call TRBJ1-1; D not resolved. CDR3 loop: CASSPAREAFF. The CDR3 nucleotides read TGTGCCAGCTCACCAGCGAGGGAAGCTTTCTTT. Variable domain in full (rest from reference TRBV18 and TRBJ1-1): NAGVMQNPRHLVRRRGQEARLRCSPMKGHSHVYWYRQLPEEGLKFMVYLQKENIIDESGMPKERFSAEFPKEGPSILRIQQVVRGDSAAYFCASSPAREAFFGQGTRLTVV.